The 27 T cell receptor beta chains below were found in one sample sequenced in a study of PD-1 blockade in classical Hodgkin lymphoma. Brentuximab vedotin exposure varied among the patients, all of whom had relapsed after autologous stem cell transplantation. Profiling relied on immunoSEQ multiplex PCR, and the TCRdb table lists in-frame clones only, not all of them. The table lists around 20,000 clones, 75% to 90% of them singletons. The material was peripheral blood mononuclear cells (PBMCs), obtained at baseline. The receptor source for this set is a human donor with classical Hodgkin lymphoma.

There are a few counts of this clone. The CDR3 region is CATRESNQPQHF. CDR3 nucleotides: TGTGCCACAAGGGAATCCAATCAGCCCCAGCATTTT. The chain has TRBV10-3 and TRBJ1-5, with D unclear. Between the trimmed V and J ends, which lost 10 bases and 3 bases, there was a span of 10 bases. The CDR3 runs to 12 residues. Looked up from germline, CDR1 is ENHRY and CDR2 is SYGVKD.

The chain uses TRBV6-1 and TRBJ2-3, with 11 bases that match TRBD2. Germline V CDR1 and CDR2: MNHNS, SASEGT. The CDR3 has 17 residues. Trimming took 4 bases from V and 2 from J; bases not matched to a gene: 8. CDR3 bases: TGTGCCAGCAGTGCAAAACTAGCGGGGGCCCCCACAGATACGCAGTATTTT. Translation: CASSAKLAGAPTDTQYF.

The rearrangement links TRBV30 to TRBJ1-5; weak D call: TRBD1 (6 bases). The V and J ends lost 1 base and 4 bases respectively, with 17 bases between them. The CDR3 has 16 amino acids. Germline V CDR1 and CDR2: GTSNPN, SVGIG (reference sequence). CDR3 amino acids: CAWSDPGALPNQPQHF. CDR3 nucleotide sequence: TGTGCCTGGAGTGACCCAGGGGCCCTTCCTAATCAGCCCCAGCATTTT.

CDR3 protein: CASSSSRTGYQETQYF. As DNA, the CDR3 is TGTGCCAGCAGCTCAAGCCGGACAGGGTACCAAGAGACCCAGTACTTC. The rearrangement uses TRBV11-2 and TRBJ2-5; 8 bases match TRBD1. CDR3 size: 16 residues. The V gene end was trimmed by 4 bases and the J gene end by 0 bases; junction bases not matched to a gene: 7. Germline V CDR1 and CDR2: SGHAT, FQNNGV.

This clone showed up just once. The chain links TRBV11-2 to TRBJ2-1; 9 bases match TRBD1. Germline CDR1 reads SGHAT; CDR2 reads FQNNGV. This CDR3 is 13 amino acids long. V was pared by 6 bases and J by 9 bases, with 6 bases of the junction left unmatched. The CDR3 spells CASRLTGGSEQFF. The DNA of the CDR3 is TGTGCCAGCAGGTTGACAGGGGGAAGTGAGCAGTTCTTC.

This chain links TRBV7-3 with TRBJ1-1, with D perhaps TRBD1 (6 bases). V lost 0 bases, J lost 11 bases, and 28 bases lay in between. Germline values: CDR1 SGHTA, CDR2 FQGTGA. The CDR3 spans 18 residues. The CDR3 bases are TGTGCCAGCAGCTTAACGTTGTCGGCGTGCAGGGGAGAGTTGACGGCTTTCTTT. It specifies CASSLTLSACRGELTAFF.

The rearrangement uses TRBV7-4 and TRBJ2-7; possibly TRBD2 for D (6 bases). With 6 bases removed from V and 2 bases from J, the gap between germline ends came to 14 bases. Germline V gene lookup returns CDR1 SGHVT and CDR2 SQSDAQ. The CDR3 length is 14 residues. CDR3 bases: TGTGCCAGCAGGGCGGGACTCCTCACCTACGAGCAGTACTTC. Translated, it gives CASRAGLLTYEQYF. The complete variable domain, with remaining parts taken from reference TRBV7-4 and TRBJ2-7, reads GAGVSQSPRYKVAKRGRDVALRCDSISGHVTLYWYRQTLGQGSEVLTYSQSDAQRDKSGRPSGRFSAERPERSVSTLKIQRTEQGDSAVYLCASRAGLLTYEQYFGPGTRLTVT.

The chain couples TRBV5-1 to TRBJ2-1; 7 positions match TRBD2. CDR3 length equals 16 residues. Germline V gene lookup returns CDR1 SGHRS and CDR2 YFSETQ. V was clipped by 0 bases and J by 2 bases; unmatched bases: 5. CDR3 sequence reads: CASSLAQLATYNEQFF. The CDR3 nucleotides read TGCGCCAGCAGCTTGGCCCAACTAGCGACCTACAATGAGCAGTTCTTC.

The gene calls are TRBV7-8 and TRBJ2-2, with no clear D. Germline assignment: CDR1 SGHVS and CDR2 FQNEAQ. Trimming stripped 2 bases from V and 0 bases from J, with 10 bases between. The CDR3 contains 16 residues. CDR3 nucleotide sequence: TGTGCCAGCAGCTTAAACCGTCGGCCGAACACCGGGGAGCTGTTTTTT. The encoded protein is CASSLNRRPNTGELFF.

The V and J genes are TRBV30 and TRBJ1-1; the D gene is possibly TRBD1 (5 bases). Germline values: CDR1 GTSNPN, CDR2 SVGIG (reference sequence). Trimming left V 4 bases short and J 1 base short, with 10 bases between. The CDR3 covers 13 residues. CDR3 bases: TGTGCCTGGACACTGGGGGGGAACACTGAAGCTTTCTTT. The encoded protein is CAWTLGGNTEAFF.

V gene TRBV27 combines with J gene TRBJ2-5, with D possibly matching TRBD2 (6 bases). The ends were cut back, 3 bases at V and 7 bases at J, with 12 bases in the middle. This CDR3 is 13 amino acids long. Germline V gene sequence: CDR1 MNHEY, CDR2 SMNVEV (reference sequence). The CDR3 nucleotides are TGTGCCAGCAGTTTCGATGTCGGGGGGACCCAGTACTTC. As protein: CASSFDVGGTQYF.

V and J are TRBV19 and TRBJ2-2, with TRBD1 matching over 11 bases. Germline assignment: CDR1 LNHDA and CDR2 SQIVND (reference sequence). The V gene end was trimmed by 6 bases and the J gene end by 7 bases; junction bases not matched to a gene: 7. The CDR3 covers 15 residues. DNA for the CDR3: TGTGCCAGTAGAATGGACAGGGGGCAGGTCGGGGAGCTGTTTTTT. Translated: CASRMDRGQVGELFF.

The V gene is TRBV15, the J gene TRBJ2-1; 11 positions match TRBD1. The CDR3 extends over 18 amino acids. In germline, CDR1 is LNHNV, CDR2 YYDKDF (reference sequence). The junction had 11 bases not matched to a gene; V was cut back by 4 bases and J by 3 bases. The CDR3 loop is CATSKDVVGTGGYNEQFF. The CDR3 DNA reads as TGTGCCACCAGCAAGGACGTCGTAGGGACAGGGGGCTACAATGAGCAGTTCTTC.

This chain connects TRBV29-1 to TRBJ2-7; D may be TRBD2 (6 bases). There are 13 residues in the CDR3. In germline, CDR1 is SQVTM, CDR2 ANQGSEA. The ends were cut back, 7 bases at V and 6 bases at J, with 19 bases in the middle. The CDR3 is CSGRERTTGEQYF. The CDR3 DNA reads TGCAGCGGGAGAGAACGGACTACCGGCGAGCAGTACTTC.

The V gene is TRBV19, the J gene TRBJ1-1; possibly TRBD1 for D (6 bases). CDR3 length equals 15 residues. Looked up from germline, CDR1 is LNHDA and CDR2 is SQIVND (reference sequence). V lost 6 bases, J lost 8 bases, and 22 bases lay in between. The CDR3 DNA sequence: TGTGCCAGTAGCCGATGGCGGGACAACCCTTCGGAAGCTTTCTTT. Translated, it gives CASSRWRDNPSEAFF.

This chain connects TRBV9 to TRBJ2-1; D ambiguous. Germline loops: CDR1 SGDLS, CDR2 YYNGEE. V gave up 3 bases and J gave up 7 bases, with 8 bases separating them. The CDR3 is 12 amino acids. CDR3 nucleotide sequence: TGTGCCAGCAGCGCTGGCGGTAATGAGCAGTTCTTC. Protein sequence: CASSAGGNEQFF. The full variable domain, completed using reference TRBV9 and TRBJ2-1, is DSGVTQTPKHLITATGQRVTLRCSPRSGDLSVYWYQQSLDQGLQFLIQYYNGEERAKGNILERFSAQQFPDLHSELNLSSLELGDSALYFCASSAGGNEQFFGPGTRLTVL.

The chain joins TRBV29-1 to TRBJ1-1; D is undetermined. Germline V gene data show CDR1 as SQVTM and CDR2 as ANQGSEA. CDR3 length: 13 residues. Trimming left V 2 bases short and J 6 bases short, with 13 bases between. The CDR3 protein is CSVESDSWAEAFF. CDR3 sequence (DNA): TGCAGCGTTGAATCTGACTCCTGGGCTGAAGCTTTCTTT.

The rearrangement links TRBV6-1 to TRBJ1-5; D perhaps matches TRBD1 (6 bases). The CDR3 contains 15 residues. CDR1 and CDR2 (germline): MNHNS, SASEGT. With 5 bases removed from V and 1 base from J, the gap between germline ends came to 12 bases. CDR3: CASSRKGDSNQPQHF. CDR3 bases: TGTGCCAGCAGTCGAAAGGGGGACAGCAATCAGCCCCAGCATTTT.

The chain recombines TRBV19 with TRBJ1-2; D is unresolved. This CDR3 region has 15 residues. Trimming removed 5 bases from V and 5 bases from J, with 18 bases in between. In germline, CDR1 is LNHDA, CDR2 SQIVND (reference sequence). The CDR3 DNA reads as TGTGCCAGTAGTCCCCCGTGGACTCAGACTTATGGCTACACCTTC. It specifies CASSPPWTQTYGYTF.

The V and J genes are TRBV5-4 and TRBJ2-7; D possibly corresponds to TRBD1 (6 bases). Germline CDR1 SGHNT, CDR2 YYREEE (reference sequence). V shed 5 bases and J shed 0 bases, with 15 bases lying between them. The CDR3 totals 15 residues. The CDR3 DNA reads TGTGCCAGCAGTCCCGGGACATCGAACTCCTACGAGCAGTACTTC. Translated: CASSPGTSNSYEQYF.

The chain joins TRBV2 to TRBJ1-5; D is ambiguous. Germline CDR1 SNHLY, CDR2 FYNNEI. Trimming removed 7 bases at V and 7 bases at J, with 17 bases between. This CDR3 comprises 14 residues. The CDR3 loop reads CASTAVGSGQPQHF. In DNA, the CDR3 is TGTGCCAGCACCGCCGTGGGGAGTGGGCAGCCCCAGCATTTT.

The chain carries TRBV5-1 and TRBJ2-3; 8 bases line up with TRBD2. V shed 3 bases and J 0 bases; nucleotides not matched to a gene: 0. The CDR3 length is 14 residues. Germline-derived CDR1 and CDR2 are SGHRS and YFSETQ. CDR3 DNA sequence: TGCGCCAGCAGCTCTAGCGGGAGCACAGATACGCAGTATTTT. Translation: CASSSSGSTDTQYF.

The chain is built from TRBV19 and TRBJ2-7; possibly TRBD1 for D (7 bases). Looked up from germline, CDR1 is LNHDA and CDR2 is SQIVND (reference sequence). Trimming took 6 bases from V and 5 from J, leaving 14 bases between them. The CDR3 loop spans 13 amino acids. As DNA, the CDR3 is TGTGCCAGTAGCGACAGGGAGGTCGACGAGCAGTACTTC. Residues: CASSDREVDEQYF. Full variable domain (missing parts from reference TRBV19 and TRBJ2-7): DGGITQSPKYLFRKEGQNVTLSCEQNLNHDAMYWYRQDPGQGLRLIYYSQIVNDFQKGDIAEGYSVSREKKESFPLTVTSAQKNPTAFYLCASSDREVDEQYFGPGTRLTVT.

The gene calls are TRBV28 and TRBJ2-7; TRBD1 or TRBD2 may be the D gene (6 bases each). The V end lost 6 bases, the J end lost 2 bases, and 17 bases lay between the germline ends. This CDR3 is built from 15 residues. CDR1 is MDHEN and CDR2 is SYDVKM in the germline V gene. CDR3 sequence reads: CASSPRWGAAYEQYF. The CDR3 DNA follows: TGTGCCAGCAGCCCGCGGTGGGGGGCGGCCTACGAGCAGTACTTC.

V is TRBV21-1 and J is TRBJ1-3; the DNA was not compared with TRBD1, the D call given in the table. TRBV21-1 is tagged as a pseudogene. The CDR3 covers 17 residues. The CDR3 loop is CASSNALDSNSGNTIYF. CDR3 DNA sequence: TGTGCCAGCAGCAATGCGCTAGACAGTAACTCTGGAAACACCATATATTTT.

V gene TRBV28 combines with J gene TRBJ2-7; D perhaps matches TRBD2 (5 bases). The CDR3 is made up of 17 amino acids. Germline lookup yields CDR1 MDHEN and CDR2 SYDVKM. The ends were cut back, 7 bases at V and 6 bases at J, with 28 bases in the middle. The CDR3 DNA reads TGTGCCAGCACCTACCCCGGGGAACCGAGACCAGCTGGCGAGCAGTACTTC. Protein product: CASTYPGEPRPAGEQYF.

The V gene is TRBV19, the J gene TRBJ2-2, with 8 nucleotides matching TRBD2. V lost 1 base, J lost 5 bases, and 6 bases stayed unmatched. This CDR3 contains 16 residues. From germline, CDR1 is LNHDA and CDR2 SQIVND (reference sequence). The CDR3 region is CASSIALAGRTGELFF. The CDR3 DNA reads as TGTGCCAGTAGTATAGCCCTAGCGGGTAGGACCGGGGAGCTGTTTTTT.